This T cell receptor (beta chain) was recovered during a study of cytomegalovirus exposure and HLA in healthy donors. Overall study: The early release's HLA-typed donors yielded 80 million to 95 million unique TCRs.

Study-wide findings and caveats: The authors confirmed in vitro that three CMV-associated chains were specific for CMV antigens. According to an earlier analysis, most TCR beta V segments yielded productive rearrangements about 87% or about 30% of the time. A later analysis revealed that TCR association rates differed between HLA loci, peaking at DRB1 and bottoming out at HLA-C.

It was with 60 Vbeta and 13 Jbeta primers that the PCR ran. The data were produced by immunoSEQ multiplex PCR, yet TCRdb's version contains in-frame clones alone and is incomplete. The sample has fewer than 150,000 clones, about 79% seen once; the top ten hold around 3.9%. Of note for this clone: No antigen is known for it.

There are 15 residues in the CDR3. Germline-derived CDR1 and CDR2 are KGHSH and LQKENI. V lost 10 bases and J 1 base, leaving 19 bases between the germline ends. Sequenced sample: PBMCs. The receptor comes from a man in his forties in good health and CMV-seropositive. The chain carries TRBV18 and TRBJ1-1; tentatively, D is TRBD1 (6 bases). The CDR3 DNA follows: TGTGCCAACCCACCGCTAGGGGGGGCGAACACTGAAGCTTTCTTT. Its protein product is CANPPLGGANTEAFF.